A single sample gave rise to the 30 T cell receptor beta chains below, sequenced in a study of technical replicates of blood from a few donors. The assay was immunoSEQ multiplex PCR, and TCRdb's table has in-frame clones only and misses some. The repertoire holds under 55,000 clones, with more than 95% as singletons. The source material was T cells isolated from PBMCs. These receptors originate from a human donor in good health.

This chain connects TRBV12-2 to TRBJ2-5; TRBD2, the table's D call, lacks a check against the DNA. TRBV12-2 is reported as a pseudogene. This CDR3 is 14 amino acids long. As DNA, the CDR3 is TGTGCAGATAGGGCGGGAGCGTACCAAGAGACCCAGTACTTC. This translates into CADRAGAYQETQYF.

The chain joins TRBV7-9 to TRBJ1-4; D is possibly TRBD1 (5 bases). The germline V gene has CDR1 SEHNR and CDR2 FQNEAQ (reference sequence). CDR3 size: 15 residues. Between the trimmed V and J ends, which lost 5 bases and 3 bases, there was a span of 13 bases. The CDR3, as DNA: TGTGCCAGCAGCCCCGCGACAGCAGCTAATGAAAAACTGTTTTTT. Its translation is CASSPATAANEKLFF.

The chain couples TRBV7-3 to TRBJ2-2; weak D call: TRBD2 (6 bases). V was clipped by 3 bases and J by 2 bases, with 10 bases between them. This CDR3 spans 15 amino acids. Germline V gene lookup returns CDR1 SGHTA and CDR2 FQGTGA. CDR3 amino acids: CASSLLDYNTGELFF. Written as DNA, the CDR3 is TGTGCCAGCAGCTTGTTGGACTACAACACCGGGGAGCTGTTTTTT.

This chain connects TRBV25-1 to TRBJ2-7; 9 nucleotides line up with TRBD1. The CDR3 sequence is 13 residues long. The V segment lost 7 bases and the J segment 2 bases; nucleotides outside the gene matches: 3. The germline CDR1 and CDR2 sequences are MGHDK and SYGVNS. The CDR3 spells CASTGDRAYEQYF. In DNA, the CDR3 is TGTGCCAGCACGGGGGACAGGGCCTACGAGCAGTACTTC.

This rearrangement joins TRBV11-3 to TRBJ1-1, with 7 bases matching TRBD1. V trimming: 5 bases; J trimming: 0 bases; junction bases outside the gene matches: 12. The CDR3 is 17 amino acids. From germline, CDR1 is SGHNT and CDR2 YENEEA. CDR3 region: CASSKGEGAELNTEAFF. The CDR3 DNA follows: TGTGCCAGCAGCAAAGGAGAGGGGGCGGAATTGAACACTGAAGCTTTCTTT. Full variable domain (rest looked up from reference TRBV11-3 and TRBJ1-1): EAGVVQSPRYKIIEKKQPVAFWCNPISGHNTLYWYLQNLGQGPELLIRYENEEAVDDSQLPKDRFSAERLKGVDSTLKIQPAELGDSAVYLCASSKGEGAELNTEAFFGQGTRLTVV.

The J gene is TRBJ1-1, the V gene TRBV19, with D perhaps matching TRBD1 (5 bases). The CDR3 covers 16 residues. Germline CDR1 is LNHDA and CDR2 is SQIVND (reference sequence). V was trimmed by 7 bases and J by 7 bases, leaving 25 bases between them. CDR3 nucleotides: TGTGCCAGTATTGATAGGTCTCGACAGAATAAGAATGAAGCTTTCTTT. Translation: CASIDRSRQNKNEAFF.

This chain links TRBV5-4 with TRBJ2-7, with a weak D call TRBD2 (6 bases). Germline V gives CDR1 SGHNT, CDR2 YYREEE (reference sequence). The germline V and J ends were trimmed by 2 bases and 7 bases, with 28 bases remaining between them. This CDR3 has 18 amino acids. The CDR3 nucleotides are TGTGCCAGCAGCTTATTTGGGTATATTGACGGGAGCGCGTGGGAGCAGTACTTC. Its translation is CASSLFGYIDGSAWEQYF.

This clone was seen once. V and J are TRBV14 and TRBJ2-5, with D perhaps TRBD2 (5 bases). The germline CDR1 and CDR2 sequences are SGHDN and FVKESK. Trimming took 6 bases from V and 5 from J, leaving 13 bases between them. This CDR3 contains 13 residues. CDR3: CASSLAYIETQYF. The CDR3 nucleotides are TGTGCCAGCAGTCTAGCTTACATTGAGACCCAGTACTTC.

This rearrangement joins TRBV7-2 to TRBJ2-3; D possibly corresponds to TRBD1 (6 bases). From germline, CDR1 is SGHTA and CDR2 FQGNSA. The CDR3 is 14 residues long. V lost 5 bases and J lost 7, with 16 bases in between. The CDR3 DNA reads TGTGCCAGCAGCCAAGGTCAGGGGTTTAATACGCAGTATTTT. It translates to CASSQGQGFNTQYF.

The chain has TRBV14 and TRBJ2-7; D unresolved. The germline V gene has CDR1 SGHDN and CDR2 FVKESK. The germline V and J ends were trimmed by 5 bases and 0 bases, with 5 bases remaining between them. This CDR3 has 12 amino acids. This CDR3 is CASSGSSYEQYF. In nucleotides, the CDR3 is TGTGCCAGCAGCGGTAGCTCCTACGAGCAGTACTTC.

The chain recombines TRBV14 with TRBJ2-7; 11 bases align to TRBD2. CDR3 length equals 15 residues. V lost 4 bases, J lost 4 bases, and 6 bases stayed unmatched. CDR1 is SGHDN, CDR2 FVKESK, per germline. The DNA for the CDR3 is TGTGCCAGCAGCCGTGCGGGACTAGCGGTATACGAGCAGTACTTC. Its protein product is CASSRAGLAVYEQYF.

The chain is built from TRBV20-1 and TRBJ2-7; D not certain. Germline CDR1 reads DFQATT; CDR2 reads SNEGSKA (reference sequence). V lost 3 bases, J lost 3 bases, and 3 bases lay in between. The CDR3 spans 10 residues. This CDR3 is CSASSYEQYF. The CDR3, as DNA: TGCAGTGCTAGTAGCTACGAGCAGTACTTC.

The chain employs TRBV10-2 and TRBJ2-7; perhaps TRBD2 as D (5 bases). CDR3 size: 15 residues. Per germline, CDR1 WSHSY and CDR2 SAAADI. V was clipped by 2 bases and J by 6 bases, with 17 bases between them. The CDR3 sequence: CASSEADSLVSEQYF. CDR3 DNA: TGCGCCAGCAGTGAGGCGGACTCCCTAGTATCCGAGCAGTACTTC.

The chain couples TRBV14 to TRBJ2-3; 13 positions match TRBD2. The CDR3 runs to 16 residues. Germline CDR1 is SGHDN and CDR2 is FVKESK. After removal of 6 bases from V and 3 bases from J, the junction contained 6 bases not matched to a gene. The CDR3 region has the DNA TGTGCCAGCAGTCTCATGACTAGCGGGAGGACAGATACGCAGTATTTT. The encoded protein is CASSLMTSGRTDTQYF.

This chain joins TRBV5-1 and TRBJ2-1; TRBD1 agrees at 7 bases. CDR3 length equals 17 residues. The V segment lost 4 bases and the J segment 2 bases; nucleotides outside the gene matches: 12. Germline CDR1 is SGHRS and CDR2 is YFSETQ. DNA for the CDR3: TGCGCCAGCAGCCCTCAGCCCGGGACAGCTGCCTACAATGAGCAGTTCTTC. It encodes CASSPQPGTAAYNEQFF.

In its sample, this clone was seen once. The chain has TRBV9 and TRBJ2-3, with 8 bases matching TRBD2. Germline lookup yields CDR1 SGDLS and CDR2 YYNGEE. V dropped 2 bases and J dropped 6; count of bases not matched to a gene: 14. The CDR3 sequence is 17 residues long. CDR3 in DNA: TGTGCCAGCAGCGTGAGCTCTGAGCGGGAGTTAGCGGATACGCAGTATTTT. It codes for CASSVSSERELADTQYF.

This clone was counted once. The chain joins TRBV28 to TRBJ1-1; D is unclear. The CDR3 runs 11 residues. Per the germline V gene, CDR1 is MDHEN and CDR2 is SYDVKM. V lost 3 bases and J lost 3, with 2 bases in between. CDR3: CASSFDTEAFF. CDR3 sequence (DNA): TGTGCCAGCAGTTTCGACACTGAAGCTTTCTTT.

The chain carries TRBV11-2 and TRBJ2-4; TRBD1 agrees at 8 bases. This CDR3 has 14 residues. V dropped 7 bases and J dropped 5; count of bases not matched to a gene: 7. The germline CDR1 and CDR2 sequences are SGHAT and FQNNGV. CDR3: CASTKQGVENIQYF. As DNA, the CDR3 is TGTGCCAGCACCAAACAGGGGGTGGAAAACATTCAGTACTTC.

The chain recombines TRBV6-6 with TRBJ2-2; 8 bases fit TRBD2. Germline CDR1 is MNHNY and CDR2 is SVGAGI (reference sequence). CDR3 length: 15 residues. The V and J ends lost 6 bases and 9 bases, in that order; junction bases with no gene match: 12. CDR3 nucleotides: TGTGCCAGCAGGAGTACTAGCGGACCCCACCGGGAGCTGTTTTTT. Translation gives CASRSTSGPHRELFF.

The gene calls are TRBV6-5 and TRBJ1-2; possibly TRBD1 for D (6 bases). Trimming left V 7 bases short and J 5 bases short, with 11 bases between. The germline gives CDR1 MNHEY, CDR2 SVGAGI. CDR3 length: 12 residues. The CDR3 here is CASTQGWYGYTF. CDR3 coding DNA: TGTGCCAGCACCCAGGGGTGGTATGGCTACACCTTC.

The chain has TRBV28 and TRBJ2-7; D is possibly TRBD2 (5 bases). The CDR3 has 15 residues. Trimming cost V 6 bases and J 2 bases, with 17 bases left between them. The germline V gene encodes CDR1 MDHEN and CDR2 SYDVKM. For the CDR3, the DNA is TGTGCCAGCAGCCTAGCCTTCAGAACCGCCTACGAGCAGTACTTC. Translation gives CASSLAFRTAYEQYF.

This chain joins TRBV10-3 and TRBJ2-1; 7 nucleotides agree with TRBD2. Germline-derived CDR1 and CDR2 are ENHRY and SYGVKD. CDR3 length: 14 amino acids. The V segment lost 3 bases and the J segment 6 bases; nucleotides outside the gene matches: 5. CDR3: CAISDFTGGNEQFF. In DNA, the CDR3 is TGTGCCATCAGTGATTTTACGGGGGGCAATGAGCAGTTCTTC.

This clone has a single count. This chain joins TRBV5-6 and TRBJ1-1; 8 bases agree with TRBD1. Per the germline V gene, CDR1 is SGHDT and CDR2 is YYEEEE. The CDR3 is made up of 16 amino acids. J gave up 3 bases and V 2 bases, and 9 bases lay outside the gene matches. CDR3 amino acids: CASSFSQGARDTEAFF. Written as DNA, the CDR3 is TGTGCCAGCAGCTTTTCTCAGGGGGCCCGGGACACTGAAGCTTTCTTT.

This rearrangement joins TRBV6-6 to TRBJ1-2, with 9 bases identical to TRBD1. The CDR3 totals 14 residues. Germline assignment: CDR1 MNHNY and CDR2 SVGAGI (reference sequence). V trimming: 6 bases; J trimming: 5 bases; junction bases outside the gene matches: 7. The CDR3, as DNA: TGTGCCAGCAGCCTAGACAGGGGGTCTTATGGCTACACCTTC. This encodes CASSLDRGSYGYTF.

This clone has just one count. The CDR3 reads CASSQDSQETQYF. The CDR3 nucleotides are TGTGCCAGCAGTCAGGACAGCCAAGAGACCCAGTACTTC. The V and J genes are TRBV2 and TRBJ2-5; a possible D gene is TRBD1 (6 bases). This CDR3 has 13 amino acids. Germline-derived CDR1 and CDR2 are SNHLY and FYNNEI. Trimming took 5 bases from V and 1 from J, leaving 8 bases between them.

The chain recombines TRBV19 with TRBJ1-5; D remains ambiguous. V lost 4 bases, J lost 0 bases, and 7 bases lay in between. The CDR3 consists of 14 residues. CDR1 is LNHDA, CDR2 SQIVND, per germline (reference sequence). CDR3 residues: CASSNSGSNQPQHF. The DNA for the CDR3 is TGTGCCAGTAGTAATAGCGGTAGCAATCAGCCCCAGCATTTT.

The chain employs TRBV5-1 and TRBJ2-2, with 7 bases lining up with TRBD2. This CDR3 contains 14 residues. The germline V gene encodes CDR1 SGHRS and CDR2 YFSETQ. V trimming: 4 bases; J trimming: 3 bases; junction bases outside the gene matches: 3. The CDR3 reads CASSLGLDTGELFF. CDR3 coding DNA: TGCGCCAGCAGCCTAGGACTAGACACCGGGGAGCTGTTTTTT.

This chain uses TRBV9 with TRBJ2-7; TRBD1 is a possible D gene (6 bases). The CDR3 has 14 residues. From germline, CDR1 is SGDLS and CDR2 YYNGEE. V dropped 3 bases and J dropped 1 base, with 11 bases sitting between them. The CDR3 is CASSEGGISYEQYF. CDR3 coding DNA: TGTGCCAGCAGCGAAGGGGGTATATCCTACGAGCAGTACTTC.

V gene TRBV13 combines with J gene TRBJ2-5, with 9 bases identical to TRBD1. This CDR3 has 15 residues. The germline V gene has CDR1 PRHDT and CDR2 FYEKMQ (reference sequence). Trimming took 5 bases from V and 5 from J; bases not matched to a gene: 9. The CDR3 DNA reads as TGTGCCAGCAGCATATTGGGACAGGGTGTGGAGACCCAGTACTTC. Amino acids: CASSILGQGVETQYF.

The V and J genes are TRBV30 and TRBJ1-2; D is perhaps TRBD1 (6 bases). V was cut by 2 bases and J by 0 bases, with 7 bases left in between. The germline V gene encodes CDR1 GTSNPN and CDR2 SVGIG (reference sequence). The CDR3 totals 13 residues. Here the CDR3 reads CAWSRQANYGYTF. The CDR3 coding sequence is TGTGCCTGGAGTCGACAGGCTAACTATGGCTACACCTTC.